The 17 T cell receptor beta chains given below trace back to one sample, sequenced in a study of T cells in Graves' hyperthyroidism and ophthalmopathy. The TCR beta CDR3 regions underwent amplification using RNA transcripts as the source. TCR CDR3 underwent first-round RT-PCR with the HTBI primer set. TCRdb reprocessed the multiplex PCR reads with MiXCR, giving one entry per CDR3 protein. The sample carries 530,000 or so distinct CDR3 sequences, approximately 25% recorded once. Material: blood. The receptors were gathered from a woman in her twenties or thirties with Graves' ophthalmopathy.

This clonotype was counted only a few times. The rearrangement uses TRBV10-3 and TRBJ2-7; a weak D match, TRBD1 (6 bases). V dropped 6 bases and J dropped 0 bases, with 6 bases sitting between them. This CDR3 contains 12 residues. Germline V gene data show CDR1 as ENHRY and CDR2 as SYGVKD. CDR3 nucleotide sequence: TGTGCCATCAGGGACAGCTCCTACGAGCAGTACTTC. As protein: CAIRDSSYEQYF.

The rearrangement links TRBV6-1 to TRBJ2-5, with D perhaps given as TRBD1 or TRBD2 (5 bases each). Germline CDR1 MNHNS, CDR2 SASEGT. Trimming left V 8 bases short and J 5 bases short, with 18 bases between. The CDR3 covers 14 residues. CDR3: CASQGVGAVETQYF. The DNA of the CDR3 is TGTGCCAGCCAGGGAGTAGGGGCCGTGGAGACCCAGTACTTC.

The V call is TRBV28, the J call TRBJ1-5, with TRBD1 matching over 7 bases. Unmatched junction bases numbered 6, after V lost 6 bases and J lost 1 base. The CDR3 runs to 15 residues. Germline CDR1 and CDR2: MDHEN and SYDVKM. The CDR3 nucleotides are TGTGCCAGCAGACCGACAGGGATAAGCAATCAGCCCCAGCATTTT. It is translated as CASRPTGISNQPQHF.

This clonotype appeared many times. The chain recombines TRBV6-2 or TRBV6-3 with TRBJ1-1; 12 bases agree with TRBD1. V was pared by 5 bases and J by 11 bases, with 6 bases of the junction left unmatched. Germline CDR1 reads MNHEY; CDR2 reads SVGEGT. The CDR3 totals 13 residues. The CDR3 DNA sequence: TGTGCCAGCAGTCGGGACAGGGGGCTATTGGCTTTCTTT. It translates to CASSRDRGLLAFF.

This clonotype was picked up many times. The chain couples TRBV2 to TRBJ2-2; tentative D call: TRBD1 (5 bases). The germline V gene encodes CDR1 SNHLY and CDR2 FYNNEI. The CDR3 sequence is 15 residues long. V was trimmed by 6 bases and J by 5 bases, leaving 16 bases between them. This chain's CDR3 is CASSPVRVGTGELFF. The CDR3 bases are TGTGCCAGCAGCCCAGTCAGGGTAGGAACCGGGGAGCTGTTTTTT.

DNA of the CDR3: TGTGCCAGCAGTTTAGCCTTAGGACAGGGTAACTATGGCTACACCTTC. This translates into CASSLALGQGNYGYTF. The chain joins TRBV12-3 or TRBV12-4 to TRBJ1-2; 8 nucleotides agree with TRBD1. CDR3 length equals 16 residues. Unmatched junction bases numbered 4, after V lost 0 bases and J lost 1 base.

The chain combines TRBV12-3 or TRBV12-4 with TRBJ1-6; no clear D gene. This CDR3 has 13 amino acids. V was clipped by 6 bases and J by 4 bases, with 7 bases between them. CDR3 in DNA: TGTGCCAGCAGCCGACTTTATAATTCACCCCTCCACTTT. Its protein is CASSRLYNSPLHF.

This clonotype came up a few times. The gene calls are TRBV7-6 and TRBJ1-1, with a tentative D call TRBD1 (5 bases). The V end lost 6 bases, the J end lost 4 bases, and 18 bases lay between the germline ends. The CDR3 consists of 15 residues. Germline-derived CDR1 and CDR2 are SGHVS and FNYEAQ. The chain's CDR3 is CASSPLTGGITEAFF. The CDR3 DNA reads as TGTGCCAGCAGTCCCCTCACCGGGGGTATCACTGAAGCTTTCTTT. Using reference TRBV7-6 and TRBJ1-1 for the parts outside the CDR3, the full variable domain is GAGVSQSPRYKVTKRGQDVALRCDPISGHVSLYWYRQALGQGPEFLTYFNYEAQQDKSGLPNDRFSAERPEGSISTLTIQRTEQRDSAMYRCASSPLTGGITEAFFGQGTRLTVV.

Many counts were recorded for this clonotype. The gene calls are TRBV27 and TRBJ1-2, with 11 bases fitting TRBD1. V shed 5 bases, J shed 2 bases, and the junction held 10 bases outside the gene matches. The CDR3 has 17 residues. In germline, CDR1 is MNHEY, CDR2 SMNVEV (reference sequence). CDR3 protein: CASSPITRDRGNYGYTF. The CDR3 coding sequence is TGTGCCAGCAGTCCGATTACGCGGGACAGGGGGAACTATGGCTACACCTTC.

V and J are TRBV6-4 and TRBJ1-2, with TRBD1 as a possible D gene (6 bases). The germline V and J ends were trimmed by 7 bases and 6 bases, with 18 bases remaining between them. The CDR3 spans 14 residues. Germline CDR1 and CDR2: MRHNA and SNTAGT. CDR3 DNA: TGTGCCAGCACCGGATCCGGGGGCGATCATGGCTACACCTTC. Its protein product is CASTGSGGDHGYTF.

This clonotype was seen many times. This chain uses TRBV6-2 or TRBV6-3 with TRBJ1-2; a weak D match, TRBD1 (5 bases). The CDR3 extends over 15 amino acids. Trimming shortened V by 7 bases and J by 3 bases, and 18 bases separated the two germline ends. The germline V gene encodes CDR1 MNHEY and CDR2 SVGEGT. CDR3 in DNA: TGTGCCAGCACCCCGATGTGGGGAGGGGACTATGGCTACACCTTC. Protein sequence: CASTPMWGGDYGYTF.

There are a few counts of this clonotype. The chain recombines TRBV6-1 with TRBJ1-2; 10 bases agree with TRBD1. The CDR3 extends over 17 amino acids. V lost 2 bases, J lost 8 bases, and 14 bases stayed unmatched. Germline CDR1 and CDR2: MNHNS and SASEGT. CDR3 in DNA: TGTGCCAGCAGTGAATCGGCCCCGGGACAGGGGTTGCGGGGCTACACCTTC. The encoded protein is CASSESAPGQGLRGYTF.

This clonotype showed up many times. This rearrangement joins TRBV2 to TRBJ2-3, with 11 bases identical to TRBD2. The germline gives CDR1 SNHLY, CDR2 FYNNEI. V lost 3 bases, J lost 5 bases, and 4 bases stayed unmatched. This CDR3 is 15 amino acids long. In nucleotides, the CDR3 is TGTGCCAGCAGTGAGCTAGCGGGGGGACGAGATACGCAGTATTTT. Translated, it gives CASSELAGGRDTQYF.

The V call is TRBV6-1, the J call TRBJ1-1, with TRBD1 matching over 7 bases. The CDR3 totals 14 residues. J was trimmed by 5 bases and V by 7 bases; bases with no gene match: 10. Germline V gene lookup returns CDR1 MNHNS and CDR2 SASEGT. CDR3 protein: CASNDRAGRTEAFF. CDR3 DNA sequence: TGTGCCAGCAACGACAGGGCAGGGCGGACTGAAGCTTTCTTT.

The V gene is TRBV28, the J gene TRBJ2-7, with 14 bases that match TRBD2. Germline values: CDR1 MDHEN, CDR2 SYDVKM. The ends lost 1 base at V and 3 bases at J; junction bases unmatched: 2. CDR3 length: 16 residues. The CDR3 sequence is CASSLSGLAGVYEQYF. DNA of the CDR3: TGTGCCAGCAGTTTATCGGGACTAGCGGGAGTCTACGAGCAGTACTTC. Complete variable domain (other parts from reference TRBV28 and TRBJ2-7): DVKVTQSSRYLVKRTGEKVFLECVQDMDHENMFWYRQDPGLGLRLIYFSYDVKMKEKGDIPEGYSVSREKKERFSLILESASTNQTSMYLCASSLSGLAGVYEQYFGPGTRLTVT.

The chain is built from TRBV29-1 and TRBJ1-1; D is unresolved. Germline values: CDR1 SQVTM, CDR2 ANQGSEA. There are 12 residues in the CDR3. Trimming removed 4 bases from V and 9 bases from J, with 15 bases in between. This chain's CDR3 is CSVGLISSQAFF. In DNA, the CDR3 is TGCAGCGTTGGTTTGATCAGCTCTCAAGCTTTCTTT.

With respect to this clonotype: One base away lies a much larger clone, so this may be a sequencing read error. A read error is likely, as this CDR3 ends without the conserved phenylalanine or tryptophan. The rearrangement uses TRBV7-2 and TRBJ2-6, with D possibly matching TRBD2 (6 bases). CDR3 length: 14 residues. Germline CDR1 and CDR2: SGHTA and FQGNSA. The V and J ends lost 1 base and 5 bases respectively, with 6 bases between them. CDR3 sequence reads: CASSLGGRANVLTV. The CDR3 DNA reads TGTGCCAGCAGCTTAGGCGGGAGGGCCAACGTCCTGACTGTC.